This section outlines one T cell receptor (beta chain) sequence together with its context. What it recognizes is unknown. Using immunoSEQ multiplex PCR, the repertoire was profiled, and TCRdb retains in-frame clones only, with some absent. This sample has about 390 clones, with under 55% found just once. CDR3 length: 17 amino acids. This sample stems from a study of regulatory and conventional T cells in RAG deficiency. The study's findings and limits: In Omenn syndrome, Treg and Tconv repertoires overlapped >75%.

The receptor's source is a human donor with RAG deficiency presenting as severe combined immunodeficiency. The chain couples TRBV21-1 to TRBJ1-4. TRBV21-1 is labeled a pseudogene. Sequencing used CD8+ T cells sorted from blood. The CDR3 region has the DNA TGTGCCAGCAGACTCCATTTCTACAAGGTGCATAATGAAAAACTGTTTTTT. It yields the protein CASRLHFYKVHNEKLFF.